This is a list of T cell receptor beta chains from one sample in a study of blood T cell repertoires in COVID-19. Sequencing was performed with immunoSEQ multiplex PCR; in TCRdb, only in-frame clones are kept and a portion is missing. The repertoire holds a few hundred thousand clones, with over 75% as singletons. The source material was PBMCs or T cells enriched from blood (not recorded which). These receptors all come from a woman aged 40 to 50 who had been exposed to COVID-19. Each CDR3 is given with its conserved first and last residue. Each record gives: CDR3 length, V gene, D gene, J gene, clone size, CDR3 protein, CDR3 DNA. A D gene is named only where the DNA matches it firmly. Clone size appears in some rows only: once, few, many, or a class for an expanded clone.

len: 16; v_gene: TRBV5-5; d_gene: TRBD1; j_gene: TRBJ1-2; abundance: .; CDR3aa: CASSHDRSRQGSGYTF; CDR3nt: TGTGCCAGCAGTCACGATCGGTCTCGACAGGGGTCTGGCTACACCTTC
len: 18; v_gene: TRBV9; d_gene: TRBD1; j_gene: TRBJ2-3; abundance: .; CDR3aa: CASSTPGQGRVSTDTQYF; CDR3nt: TGTGCCAGCAGCACCCCGGGACAGGGCCGAGTATCCACAGATACGCAGTATTTT
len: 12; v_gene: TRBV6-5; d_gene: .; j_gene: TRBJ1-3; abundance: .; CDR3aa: CASSPRGNTIYF; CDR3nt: TGTGCCAGCAGTCCCCGGGGAAACACCATATATTTT
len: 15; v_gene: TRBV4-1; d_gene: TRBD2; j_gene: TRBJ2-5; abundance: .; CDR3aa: CASSHRLAGKETQYF; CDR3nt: TGCGCCAGCAGCCATCGACTAGCGGGGAAAGAGACCCAGTACTTC
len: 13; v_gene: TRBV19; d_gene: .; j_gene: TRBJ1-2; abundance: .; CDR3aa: CASSISPNYGYTF; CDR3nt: TGTGCCAGTAGTATTAGTCCTAACTATGGCTACACCTTC
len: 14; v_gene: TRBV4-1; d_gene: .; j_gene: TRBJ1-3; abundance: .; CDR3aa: CASSQVPRGNTIYF; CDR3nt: TGCGCCAGCAGCCAAGTCCCCAGAGGAAACACCATATATTTT
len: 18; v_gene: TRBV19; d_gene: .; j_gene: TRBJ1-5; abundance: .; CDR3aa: CASSMELSRVRGNQPQHF; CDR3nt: TGTGCCAGTAGTATGGAGTTATCTCGGGTCCGTGGCAATCAGCCCCAGCATTTT
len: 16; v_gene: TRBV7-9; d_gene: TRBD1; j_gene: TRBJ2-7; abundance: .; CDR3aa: CASSLGDSLTSYEQYF; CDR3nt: TGTGCCAGCAGCTTAGGGGACAGCTTAACCTCCTACGAGCAGTACTTC
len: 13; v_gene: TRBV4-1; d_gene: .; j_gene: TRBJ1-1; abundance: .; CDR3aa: CASSQVQGTEAFF; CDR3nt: TGCGCCAGCAGCCAAGTGCAGGGCACTGAAGCTTTCTTT
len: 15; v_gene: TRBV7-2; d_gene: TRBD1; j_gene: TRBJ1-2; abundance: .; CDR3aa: CASSLGGQGALGYTF; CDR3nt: TGTGCCAGCAGCTTAGGGGGGCAGGGGGCTCTTGGCTACACCTTC
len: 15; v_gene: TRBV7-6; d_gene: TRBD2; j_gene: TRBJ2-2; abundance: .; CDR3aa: CASSGLAPNTGELFF; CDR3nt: TGTGCCAGCAGCGGACTAGCGCCCAACACCGGGGAGCTGTTTTTT
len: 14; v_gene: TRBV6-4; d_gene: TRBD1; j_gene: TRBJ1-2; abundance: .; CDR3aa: CASSATGWASGYTF; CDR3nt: TGTGCCAGCAGTGCGACAGGGTGGGCAAGTGGCTACACCTTC
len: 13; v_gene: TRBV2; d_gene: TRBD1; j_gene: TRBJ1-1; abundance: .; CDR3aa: CASRGQGNTEAFF; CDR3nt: TGTGCCAGCAGGGGACAGGGGAACACTGAAGCTTTCTTT
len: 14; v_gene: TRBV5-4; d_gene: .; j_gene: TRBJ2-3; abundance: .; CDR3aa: CASSSRLWTDTQYF; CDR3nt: TGTGCCAGCAGCTCCAGGTTGTGGACAGATACGCAGTATTTT
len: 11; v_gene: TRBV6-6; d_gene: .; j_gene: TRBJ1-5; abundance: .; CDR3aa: CASSYGQSQHF; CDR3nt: TGTGCCAGCAGTTACGGGCAGTCCCAGCATTTT
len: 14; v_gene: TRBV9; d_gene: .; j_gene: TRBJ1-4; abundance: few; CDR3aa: CASSVGRGDEKLFF; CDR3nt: TGTGCCAGCAGCGTAGGGAGGGGTGATGAAAAACTGTTTTTT
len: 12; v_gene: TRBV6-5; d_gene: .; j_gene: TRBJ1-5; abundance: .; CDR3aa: CASSSQVQPQHF; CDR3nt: TGTGCCAGCAGTTCTCAGGTGCAGCCCCAGCATTTT
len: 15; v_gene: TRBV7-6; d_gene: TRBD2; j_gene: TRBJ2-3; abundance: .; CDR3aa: CASSRPASGLDTQYF; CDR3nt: TGTGCCAGCAGCCGACCGGCTAGCGGCTTAGATACGCAGTATTTT
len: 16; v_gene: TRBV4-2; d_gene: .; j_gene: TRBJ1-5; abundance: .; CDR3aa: CASSQEGGTGNQPQHF; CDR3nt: TGTGCCAGCAGCCAAGAAGGGGGTACTGGCAATCAGCCCCAGCATTTT
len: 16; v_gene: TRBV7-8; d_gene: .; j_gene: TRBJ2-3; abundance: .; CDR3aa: CASSSRDGAGVDTQYF; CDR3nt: TGTGCCAGCAGTTCCCGGGATGGGGCAGGGGTGGATACGCAGTATTTT
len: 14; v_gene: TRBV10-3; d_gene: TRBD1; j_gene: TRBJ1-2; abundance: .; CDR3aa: CAISFRQGAYGYTF; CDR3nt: TGTGCCATCAGTTTCCGACAGGGGGCTTATGGCTACACCTTC